The next 23 T cell receptor beta chains were all read from a single sample in a study of Graves' ophthalmopathy and Graves' hyperthyroidism. RNA transcripts served as template for amplifying TCR beta CDR3 sequences. HTBI primers were used in a first-round RT-PCR, which preceded a second-round multiplex PCR. MiXCR, run by TCRdb on the multiplex PCR reads, gives a single entry per CDR3 protein. The sample records 600,000 to 950,000 distinct CDR3 sequences, about 44% being singletons. The specimen was peripheral blood. The receptor source for this set is an adult man with Graves' ophthalmopathy.

In the case of this clonotype: Its ends do not fully match the called genes, so a read error is possible. The chain joins TRBV7-2 to TRBJ2-3; D might be TRBD1 (5 bases). The CDR3 has 13 residues. The germline V gene encodes CDR1 SGHTA and CDR2 FQGNSA. The CDR3 nucleotides read TGTGCCAGCAGCTTAGTTGGGGCAGGCGATAAGGATTTT. This translates into CASSLVGAGDKDF.

The chain employs TRBV20-1 and TRBJ1-2, with 12 nucleotides matching TRBD1. Trimming took 4 bases from V and 6 from J; bases not matched to a gene: 6. There are 14 residues in the CDR3. The V gene's germline CDR1 is DFQATT and CDR2 SNEGSKA (reference sequence). Here the CDR3 DNA reads TGCAGTGCTATCCCCGGGACAGGGGGCGATGGCTACACCTTC. Amino acid sequence: CSAIPGTGGDGYTF.

This chain links TRBV20-1 with TRBJ2-7; maybe TRBD2 (5 bases). V lost 3 bases and J lost 3, with 9 bases in between. The CDR3 is 12 amino acids. Germline CDR1 is DFQATT and CDR2 is SNEGSKA (reference sequence). The CDR3 reads CSARTEDYEQYF. CDR3 nucleotides: TGCAGTGCTAGGACGGAGGACTACGAGCAGTACTTC.

This clonotype occurred many times. The chain combines TRBV24-1 with TRBJ2-5; 9 positions agree with TRBD1. CDR3 length: 13 amino acids. Germline loops: CDR1 KGHDR, CDR2 SFDVKD. V lost 10 bases and J lost 3; bases outside the gene matches: 5. This CDR3 reads CATRRTGEETQYF. As DNA, the CDR3 is TGTGCCACGAGGCGGACAGGGGAAGAGACCCAGTACTTC.

This clonotype was picked up many times. The chain combines TRBV29-1 with TRBJ2-5, with TRBD2 as a possible D gene (7 bases). The CDR3 loop spans 13 amino acids. CDR1 is SQVTM, CDR2 ANQGSEA, per germline. The CDR3 coding sequence is TGCAGTGACAGGCGGGGGCCGCAAGAGACCCAGTACTTC. Protein product: CSDRRGPQETQYF.

The chain joins TRBV10-3 to TRBJ2-3; 9 bases are shared with TRBD1. In germline, CDR1 is ENHRY, CDR2 SYGVKD. Trimming cost V 5 bases and J 2 bases; bases outside gene matches: 5. CDR3 length: 15 amino acids. CDR3 nucleotide sequence: TGTGCCATCAGTAGCGGGACAGGGCCCACAGATACGCAGTATTTT. As protein: CAISSGTGPTDTQYF.

This clonotype occurred once. The V gene is TRBV2, the J gene TRBJ2-5; TRBD1 matches 9 bases. With V trimmed by 10 bases and J by 2 bases, 2 bases remained unmatched. Germline V gene lookup returns CDR1 SNHLY and CDR2 FYNNEI. The CDR3 covers 12 residues. Here the CDR3 DNA reads TGTGCCACCGACAGGGGGCAAGAGACCCAGTACTTC. Translating gives CATDRGQETQYF.

Many counts were recorded for this clonotype. The CDR3 sequence is CSVEVAEATYGYTF. The CDR3 DNA reads TGCAGCGTTGAAGTGGCGGAGGCCACCTATGGCTACACCTTC. The chain uses TRBV29-1 and TRBJ1-2; unclear D gene. Germline V gives CDR1 SQVTM, CDR2 ANQGSEA. This CDR3 comprises 14 residues. The V end was cut by 1 base, the J end by 4 bases, with 13 bases between.

The V and J genes are TRBV20-1 and TRBJ1-2; tentative D call: TRBD1 (6 bases). The germline V gene has CDR1 DFQATT and CDR2 SNEGSKA (reference sequence). This CDR3 has 14 amino acids. The V end was cut by 1 base, the J end by 5 bases, with 14 bases between. In DNA form, the CDR3 reads TGCAGTGCTAGAGTTTTAGGGGGGGGGTATGGCTACACCTTC. It translates to CSARVLGGGYGYTF.

This clonotype has a single count. The rearrangement joins TRBV2 to TRBJ2-5; perhaps D is TRBD1 or TRBD2 (5 bases each). The CDR3 extends over 13 amino acids. Between the trimmed V and J ends, which lost 4 bases and 5 bases, there was a span of 11 bases. Germline V gene sequence: CDR1 SNHLY, CDR2 FYNNEI. This CDR3 reads CASSARGSETQYF. As DNA, the CDR3 is TGTGCCAGCAGTGCGAGGGGATCGGAGACCCAGTACTTC.

This clonotype was recorded a few times. The rearrangement uses TRBV7-9 and TRBJ2-2, with 10 bases that match TRBD1. The CDR3 runs 16 residues. CDR1 SEHNR and CDR2 FQNEAQ come from the germline V gene (reference sequence). V shed 1 base, J shed 5 bases, and the junction held 4 bases outside the gene matches. Here the CDR3 DNA reads TGTGCCAGCAGCTTAGGACAGGGGGCTGGAACCGGGGAGCTGTTTTTT. This sequence encodes CASSLGQGAGTGELFF.

The chain combines TRBV20-1 with TRBJ2-7, with 9 bases fitting TRBD2. The CDR3 covers 13 residues. Looked up from germline, CDR1 is DFQATT and CDR2 is SNEGSKA (reference sequence). With 7 bases clipped from V and 2 bases from J, the junction kept 6 bases outside the gene matches. CDR3 nucleotides: TGCAGTGGCCAGCTAGCGGGGACCTACGAGCAGTACTTC. This translates into CSGQLAGTYEQYF.

This clonotype has just one count. The rearrangement joins TRBV11-2 to TRBJ1-2; D possibly corresponds to TRBD1 (5 bases). The V gene's germline CDR1 is SGHAT and CDR2 FQNNGV. This CDR3 is built from 15 residues. V lost 0 bases and J 4 bases, leaving 12 bases between the germline ends. The CDR3 DNA sequence: TGTGCCAGCAGCTTAGACTTCGGGGCAGCCTATGGCTACACCTTC. This sequence encodes CASSLDFGAAYGYTF.

The rearrangement joins TRBV5-1 to TRBJ2-2; tentatively, D is TRBD2 (5 bases). Germline values: CDR1 SGHRS, CDR2 YFSETQ. V was cut by 0 bases and J by 0 bases, with 12 bases left in between. This CDR3 contains 17 residues. CDR3 residues: CASSLASEGTNTGELFF. As DNA, the CDR3 is TGCGCCAGCAGCTTGGCCAGTGAGGGAACGAACACCGGGGAGCTGTTTTTT. The full variable domain, completed using reference TRBV5-1 and TRBJ2-2, is KAGVTQTPRYLIKTRGQQVTLSCSPISGHRSVSWYQQTPGQGLQFLFEYFSETQRNKGNFPGRFSGRQFSNSRSEMNVSTLELGDSALYLCASSLASEGTNTGELFFGEGSRLTVL.

The V call is TRBV25-1, the J call TRBJ2-2, with D perhaps matching TRBD2 (6 bases). The CDR3 consists of 14 residues. Germline lookup yields CDR1 MGHDK and CDR2 SYGVNS. V gave up 6 bases and J gave up 4 bases, with 12 bases separating them. The DNA of the CDR3 is TGTGCCAGCAGGCCGACTAGTACCACCGGGGAGCTGTTTTTT. Translation gives CASRPTSTTGELFF.

Turning to this clonotype: This sequence may be a read error, since a much larger clone differs from it by one base. Since no conserved phenylalanine or tryptophan closes the CDR3, a read error is the likely cause. This rearrangement joins TRBV7-9 to TRBJ2-6, with 8 positions matching TRBD1. CDR1 is SEHNR, CDR2 FQNEAQ, per germline (reference sequence). Trimming removed 7 bases from V and 0 bases from J; junction bases left unmatched: 14. This CDR3 has 19 residues. In DNA, the CDR3 is TGTGCCAGCATCCCGGAGGAAGGACAGGGTATCTCTGGGGCCAACGTCCTGACTCTC. Translating it yields CASIPEEGQGISGANVLTL.

The chain employs TRBV7-2 and TRBJ1-5; 9 positions agree with TRBD1. Germline CDR1 is SGHTA and CDR2 is FQGNSA. The CDR3 consists of 19 residues. V gave up 3 bases and J gave up 2 bases; unmatched junction bases: 14. Here the CDR3 reads CASSFSRGQGRWGNQPQHF. In DNA form, the CDR3 reads TGTGCCAGCAGCTTTAGCAGGGGACAGGGTAGATGGGGCAATCAGCCCCAGCATTTT.

This sequence joins TRBV25-1 and TRBJ1-6; weak D call: TRBD1 (5 bases). The CDR3 length is 14 residues. V lost 1 base and J 6 bases, leaving 7 bases between the germline ends. Germline lookup yields CDR1 MGHDK and CDR2 SYGVNS. This CDR3 is CASSEFGGNSPLHF. The CDR3 DNA follows: TGTGCCAGCAGTGAATTCGGGGGTAATTCACCCCTCCACTTT.

The gene calls are TRBV5-6 and TRBJ1-2; a weak D match, TRBD1 (6 bases). The CDR3 extends over 14 amino acids. With 4 bases removed from V and 4 bases from J, the gap between germline ends came to 14 bases. From germline, CDR1 is SGHDT and CDR2 YYEEEE. The CDR3, as DNA: TGTGCCAGCAGCATAGGGGGGTTAAGCTATGGCTACACCTTC. Translated, it gives CASSIGGLSYGYTF. Together with reference TRBV5-6 and TRBJ1-2, the CDR3 gives the full variable domain: DAGVTQSPTHLIKTRGQQVTLRCSPKSGHDTVSWYQQALGQGPQFIFQYYEEEERQRGNFPDRFSGHQFPNYSSELNVNALLLGDSALYLCASSIGGLSYGYTFGSGTRLTVV.

V is TRBV2 and J is TRBJ1-6, with TRBD1 identical over 8 bases. There are 16 residues in the CDR3. Germline V gene lookup returns CDR1 SNHLY and CDR2 FYNNEI. J lost 7 bases, V lost 6 bases, and 11 bases had no gene match. Here the CDR3 reads CASRTDRGGRNSPLHF. The CDR3 bases are TGTGCCAGCAGGACCGACAGGGGTGGTCGCAATTCACCCCTCCACTTT.

This clonotype was detected many times. This chain uses TRBV2 with TRBJ1-2; 7 bases are a match to TRBD1. The ends lost 6 bases at V and 2 bases at J; junction bases unmatched: 6. CDR3 length: 14 amino acids. The germline CDR1 and CDR2 sequences are SNHLY and FYNNEI. DNA of the CDR3: TGTGCCAGCAGAGCCGGGACAGTCAACTATGGCTACACCTTC. Translating it yields CASRAGTVNYGYTF.

A few counts support this clonotype. The chain employs TRBV6-5 and TRBJ1-6; D is possibly TRBD1 (5 bases). This CDR3 has 17 residues. Germline loops: CDR1 MNHEY, CDR2 SVGAGI. Trimming left V 0 bases short and J 0 bases short, with 9 bases between. The CDR3 bases are TGTGCCAGCAGTTACTCAGGACACAGCTCCTATAATTCACCCCTCCACTTT. Its translation: CASSYSGHSSYNSPLHF.

This clonotype was counted at least ten times. The gene calls are TRBV9 and TRBJ1-1; 9 bases fit TRBD1. Germline V lookup: CDR1 SGDLS, CDR2 YYNGEE. The CDR3 contains 14 residues. The V and J ends lost 4 bases and 5 bases, in that order; junction bases with no gene match: 6. In nucleotides, the CDR3 is TGTGCCAGCAGCCTCCGGACAGGGGAGACTGAAGCTTTCTTT. It translates to CASSLRTGETEAFF.